This T cell receptor (beta chain) came from a study of CD8+ T cells in alopecia areata. cDNA reverse transcribed from extracted RNA served as the sequencing template. Libraries were prepared by immunoSEQ multiplex PCR; TCRdb keeps only in-frame clonotypes and omits some of them. The data hold 150,000 or so clones, with about 60% observed a single time. Regarding the study as a whole: The study found higher clonality in lesional than normal scalp, especially in alopecia totalis/universalis. Whereas mice showed it more clearly, TCR sharing across patients was murkier, possibly because of HLA.

CDR3 size: 14 residues. Between the trimmed V and J ends, which lost 3 bases and 3 bases, there was a span of 14 bases. Looked up from germline, CDR1 is SQVTM and CDR2 is ANQGSEA. This clone was picked up a small number of times. The antigen is unknown. This TCR derives from a human donor in good health. This chain uses TRBV29-1 with TRBJ1-1, with D tentatively TRBD1 (6 bases). Sample: CD4+ T cells sorted from blood. The CDR3 DNA reads as TGCAGCGTTGACCCCAGGGGCATTGACACTGAAGCTTTCTTT. It yields the protein CSVDPRGIDTEAFF.